One and the same sample provided the 24 T cell receptor beta chains below, sequenced in a study of T-cell reconstitution after alpha-beta-depleted transplantation in children. A TCRbeta library incorporating unique molecular identifiers was prepared. One entry per CDR3 protein results from TCRdb running MiXCR on the PCR reads. The sample comprises approximately 520,000 distinct CDR3 sequences, approximately 10% of which are singletons, and 14% rests with the top ten. The starting material was PBMCs, mostly from graft donor cells, obtained 180 days after TCRalphabeta/CD19-depleted stem cell transplant. These receptors were collected from a female patient between 2 and 15 years old who had a stem cell transplant for aplastic anemia, so the T cells may come from the graft donor.

This clonotype was found a few times. The rearrangement uses TRBV24-1 and TRBJ2-5; no firm D call. The CDR3 contains 13 residues. V gave up 3 bases and J gave up 7 bases, with 11 bases separating them. Germline values: CDR1 KGHDR, CDR2 SFDVKD. The CDR3 here is CATSDPLDSTQYF. CDR3 in DNA: TGTGCCACCAGTGATCCCCTAGATTCGACCCAGTACTTC.

This clonotype was detected ten times or more. The chain joins TRBV29-1 to TRBJ1-1; D is unresolved. The length of the CDR3 is 15 residues. With 3 bases removed from V and 3 bases from J, the gap between germline ends came to 17 bases. Germline values: CDR1 SQVTM, CDR2 ANQGSEA. The DNA of the CDR3 is TGCAGCGTTGACTCCACGGCACGCCCGGACACTGAAGCTTTCTTT. Its protein product is CSVDSTARPDTEAFF.

This clonotype was counted ten times or more. This sequence joins TRBV6-2 or TRBV6-3 and TRBJ2-7; D is possibly TRBD2 (6 bases). The V end lost 0 bases, the J end lost 2 bases, and 14 bases lay between the germline ends. The germline V gene has CDR1 MNHEY and CDR2 SVGEGT. The CDR3 extends over 16 amino acids. The CDR3 nucleotides are TGTGCCAGCAGTTACTCTGGGACTCACCCCACCTACGAGCAGTACGTC. As protein: CASSYSGTHPTYEQYV.

This clonotype was observed a handful of times. V usage is TRBV28 and J usage is TRBJ1-5, with 7 nucleotides matching TRBD1. The V gene's germline CDR1 is MDHEN and CDR2 SYDVKM. CDR3 length: 17 residues. The V segment lost 8 bases and the J segment 1 base; nucleotides outside the gene matches: 14. Written as DNA, the CDR3 is TGTGCCAGCTCCTTGACAGGGACTAGGGGGAGCAATCAGCCCCAGCATTTT. Protein sequence: CASSLTGTRGSNQPQHF.

The V gene is TRBV7-9, the J gene TRBJ2-1, with D uncertain. Germline CDR1 SEHNR, CDR2 FQNEAQ (reference sequence). V was pared by 8 bases and J by 5 bases, with 4 bases between. The CDR3 is made up of 10 amino acids. The DNA for the CDR3 is TGTGCCAGCCGGCACAATGAGCAGTTCTTC. Translated: CASRHNEQFF.

This chain uses TRBV28 with TRBJ1-3; D is possibly TRBD1 (6 bases). The germline V and J ends were trimmed by 1 base and 4 bases, with 14 bases remaining between them. The CDR3 totals 16 residues. Germline values: CDR1 MDHEN, CDR2 SYDVKM. This CDR3 reads CASSLLAGGSGNTIYF. CDR3 in DNA: TGTGCCAGCAGTTTATTGGCCGGGGGCTCGGGAAACACCATATATTTT.

This clonotype was detected a few times. The chain is built from TRBV9 and TRBJ2-2; a weak D match, TRBD1 (6 bases). Trimming stripped 4 bases from V and 0 bases from J, with 13 bases between. The CDR3 consists of 16 residues. Germline CDR1 SGDLS, CDR2 YYNGEE. The chain's CDR3 is CASSPRQDTNTGELFF. CDR3 nucleotide sequence: TGTGCCAGCAGCCCAAGACAGGACACGAACACCGGGGAGCTGTTTTTT.

This chain connects TRBV29-1 to TRBJ2-1, with TRBD2 matching 10 bases. The CDR3 is made up of 18 amino acids. V lost 4 bases, J lost 3 bases, and 15 bases stayed unmatched. Germline-derived CDR1 and CDR2 are SQVTM and ANQGSEA. CDR3 sequence (DNA): TGCAGCGTTGCCCCCGGGACTAGCGTGGGCGGGTACTACAATGAGCAGTTCTTC. This encodes CSVAPGTSVGGYYNEQFF.

Only a few counts were recorded for this clonotype. J is TRBJ2-1 and V is TRBV11-2; 14 nucleotides match TRBD2. Germline lookup yields CDR1 SGHAT and CDR2 FQNNGV. The CDR3 consists of 19 residues. With V trimmed by 1 base and J by 1 base, 6 bases remained unmatched. In nucleotides, the CDR3 is TGTGCCAGCAGCTTAGGCCCAAGACTAGCGGGAGGGTCCTACAATGAGCAGTTCTTC. Translation: CASSLGPRLAGGSYNEQFF.

At least ten counts were recorded for this clonotype. The CDR3 DNA reads TGCGCCAGCAGCTTGGAATGGACAGGGTCAGATACGCAGTATTTT. Amino acid sequence: CASSLEWTGSDTQYF. This chain connects TRBV5-1 to TRBJ2-3, with TRBD1 matching over 8 bases. CDR1 and CDR2 from the germline V gene are SGHRS and YFSETQ. The CDR3 length is 15 residues. The V gene end was trimmed by 0 bases and the J gene end by 4 bases; junction bases not matched to a gene: 4.

This clonotype has only a few counts. CDR3 bases: TGTGCCAGCAGACTCACGAATGAGCAGTTCTTC. This encodes CASRLTNEQFF. The V gene is TRBV5-6, the J gene TRBJ2-1; no reliable D call. CDR1 SGHDT and CDR2 YYEEEE come from the germline V gene. The CDR3 consists of 11 residues. V lost 5 bases and J lost 7, with 7 bases in between.

The chain combines TRBV20-1 with TRBJ2-7; D might be TRBD1 or TRBD2, each matching 6 bases. This CDR3 contains 15 residues. Germline CDR1 is DFQATT and CDR2 is SNEGSKA (reference sequence). The V end lost 4 bases, the J end lost 2 bases, and 18 bases lay between the germline ends. In DNA, the CDR3 is TGCAGTGCTACCTTTCTCGGGGGCGCGCCCTACGAGCAGTACTTC. Residues: CSATFLGGAPYEQYF.

This clonotype was seen only a few times. The chain recombines TRBV15 with TRBJ2-7; D possibly corresponds to TRBD2 (6 bases). The CDR3 contains 13 residues. CDR1 and CDR2 from the germline V gene are LNHNV and YYDKDF (reference sequence). Trimming cost V 0 bases and J 6 bases, with 9 bases left between them. The chain's CDR3 is CATSRDRSGEQYF. The DNA for the CDR3 is TGTGCCACCAGCAGAGATCGTAGCGGCGAGCAGTACTTC.

The V gene is TRBV5-6, the J gene TRBJ2-1; D may be TRBD2 (6 bases). Germline V CDR1 and CDR2: SGHDT, YYEEEE. The CDR3 consists of 18 residues. V was clipped by 3 bases and J by 5 bases, with 24 bases between them. The CDR3 is CASSSWLLSRGNNNEQFF. The CDR3 DNA sequence: TGTGCCAGCAGCTCTTGGTTACTATCGCGGGGCAACAACAATGAGCAGTTCTTC.

This clonotype was observed a handful of times. This chain links TRBV7-8 with TRBJ1-5, with D tentatively TRBD1 (5 bases). This CDR3 has 15 residues. From germline, CDR1 is SGHVS and CDR2 FQNEAQ. Trimming left V 5 bases short and J 7 bases short, with 18 bases between. DNA of the CDR3: TGTGCCAGCAGCCCCAGACGTCTGGAGGGGCAGCCCCAGCATTTT. As protein: CASSPRRLEGQPQHF.

In its sample, this clonotype was seen many times. The CDR3 DNA reads as TGCAGCGTAGGTAGCGGGGGGGCCTACAATGAGCAGTTCTTC. Translated: CSVGSGGAYNEQFF. V gene TRBV29-1 combines with J gene TRBJ2-1, with 11 nucleotides matching TRBD2. V shed 6 bases, J shed 2 bases, and the junction held 3 bases outside the gene matches. CDR3 size: 14 residues. CDR1 is SQVTM and CDR2 is ANQGSEA in the germline V gene.

V is TRBV5-1 and J is TRBJ2-1, with 13 bases lining up with TRBD2. Germline V gives CDR1 SGHRS, CDR2 YFSETQ. CDR3 length: 14 residues. Germline trimming cut 4 bases from V and 6 bases from J; bases unmatched to any gene: 1. The chain's CDR3 is CASSTSGGANEQFF. The CDR3, as DNA: TGCGCCAGCAGCACTAGCGGGGGGGCCAATGAGCAGTTCTTC.

The gene calls are TRBV14 and TRBJ2-7; 13 bases match TRBD2. Losses at the gene ends were 4 bases for V and 1 base for J; bases not matched to a gene: 22. The CDR3 sequence is 22 residues long. Germline V CDR1 and CDR2: SGHDN, FVKESK. The CDR3 reads CASSPPPGRPGLAGKNSYEQYF. CDR3 DNA sequence: TGTGCCAGCAGCCCTCCCCCGGGACGACCGGGACTAGCGGGAAAGAATTCCTACGAGCAGTACTTC.

This clonotype was seen ten or more times. The V gene is TRBV5-1, the J gene TRBJ2-7; 9 positions match TRBD1. This CDR3 spans 14 amino acids. Trimming cost V 2 bases and J 5 bases; bases outside gene matches: 5. The germline V gene encodes CDR1 SGHRS and CDR2 YFSETQ. The CDR3 sequence is CASSFDRGIDEQYF. As DNA, the CDR3 is TGCGCCAGCAGCTTCGACAGGGGGATCGACGAGCAGTACTTC.

In this sample, this clonotype turned up a few times. The rearrangement links TRBV25-1 to TRBJ1-5; D unclear. The V end was cut by 2 bases, the J end by 7 bases, with 6 bases between. Germline-derived CDR1 and CDR2 are MGHDK and SYGVNS. This CDR3 region has 12 residues. CDR3 sequence (DNA): TGTGCCAGCAGTGAAGGAGGCCAGCCCCAGCATTTT. This translates into CASSEGGQPQHF.

The chain joins TRBV7-2 to TRBJ1-3; unclear D gene. V shed 1 base and J shed 3 bases, with 13 bases lying between them. CDR1 is SGHTA and CDR2 is FQGNSA in the germline V gene. The CDR3 totals 16 residues. CDR3: CASSLVSLAYGNTIYF. CDR3 sequence (DNA): TGTGCCAGCAGCTTAGTTTCTTTGGCCTATGGAAACACCATATATTTT. Combining the CDR3 with reference TRBV7-2 and TRBJ1-3 gives the whole variable domain GAGVSQSPSNKVTEKGKDVELRCDPISGHTALYWYRQSLGQGLEFLIYFQGNSAPDKSGLPSDRFSAERTGGSVSTLTIQRTQQEDSAVYLCASSLVSLAYGNTIYFGEGSWLTVV.

This clonotype was seen ten or more times. The chain has TRBV6-1 and TRBJ2-1; TRBD2 matches at 12 bases. The CDR3 spans 16 residues. Trimming cost V 6 bases and J 1 base; bases outside gene matches: 4. Germline CDR1 MNHNS, CDR2 SASEGT. CDR3 protein: CASSHLAGGSYNEQFF. The CDR3 coding sequence is TGTGCCAGCAGCCATCTAGCGGGAGGGTCCTACAATGAGCAGTTCTTC.

The chain combines TRBV29-1 with TRBJ2-3; D is possibly TRBD1 (5 bases). CDR3 length: 17 amino acids. The ends were cut back, 4 bases at V and 0 bases at J, with 20 bases in the middle. Germline V lookup: CDR1 SQVTM, CDR2 ANQGSEA. The CDR3 bases are TGCAGCGTTGGCTACTGGACCGACAGTAGAAGCACAGATACGCAGTATTTT. This codes for CSVGYWTDSRSTDTQYF.

This clonotype was seen only a few times. The rearrangement joins TRBV20-1 to TRBJ2-3; 7 nucleotides line up with TRBD2. Germline V gene sequence: CDR1 DFQATT, CDR2 SNEGSKA (reference sequence). The junction had 12 bases not matched to a gene; V was cut back by 6 bases and J by 6 bases. CDR3 length: 14 amino acids. The CDR3 reads CSAWDYQKTDTQYF. In DNA form, the CDR3 reads TGCAGTGCGTGGGACTACCAAAAAACCGATACGCAGTATTTT.